Only a few counts were recorded for the clone carrying this T cell receptor (beta chain). This entry comes from a study of OX40 agonist ivuxolimab in advanced cancers. Measured with immunoSEQ multiplex PCR; TCRdb has only the in-frame clones, and not every one. The table lists 52,000 or so clones, 82% of them singletons. The germline V gene has CDR1 SGHTA and CDR2 FQGNSA. Trimming left V 1 base short and J 7 bases short, with 5 bases between. The CDR3 consists of 12 residues. The sequence came from an adult with an advanced solid tumor such as melanoma, head and neck, liver or kidney cancer. The chain carries TRBV7-2 and TRBJ1-5; D not resolved. The sequencing here drew on CD4+ or CD8+ T cells sorted from blood, taken in a trial of the OX40 agonist ivuxolimab. CDR3: CASSLVPQPQHF. CDR3 DNA: TGTGCCAGCAGCTTAGTTCCCCAGCCCCAGCATTTT.